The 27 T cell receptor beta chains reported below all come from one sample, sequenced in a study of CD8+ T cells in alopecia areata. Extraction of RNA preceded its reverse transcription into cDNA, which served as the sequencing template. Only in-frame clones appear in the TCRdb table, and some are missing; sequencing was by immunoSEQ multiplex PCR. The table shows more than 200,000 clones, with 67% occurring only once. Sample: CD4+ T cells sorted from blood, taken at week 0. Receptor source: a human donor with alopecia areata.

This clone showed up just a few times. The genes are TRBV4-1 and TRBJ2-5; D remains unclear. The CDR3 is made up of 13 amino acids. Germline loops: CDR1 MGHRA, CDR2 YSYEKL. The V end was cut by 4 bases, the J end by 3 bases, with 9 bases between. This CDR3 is CASSPHLEETQYF. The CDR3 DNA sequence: TGCGCCAGCAGCCCCCACCTAGAAGAGACCCAGTACTTC.

The CDR3 spells CASSLGEGTMQYF. DNA for the CDR3: TGTGCCAGCAGCTTAGGAGAGGGGACAATGCAGTACTTC. The V and J genes are TRBV7-8 and TRBJ2-7, with D perhaps TRBD1 (6 bases). Trimming stripped 1 base from V and 9 bases from J, with 13 bases between. The CDR3 is 13 residues long. CDR1 is SGHVS and CDR2 is FQNEAQ in the germline V gene.

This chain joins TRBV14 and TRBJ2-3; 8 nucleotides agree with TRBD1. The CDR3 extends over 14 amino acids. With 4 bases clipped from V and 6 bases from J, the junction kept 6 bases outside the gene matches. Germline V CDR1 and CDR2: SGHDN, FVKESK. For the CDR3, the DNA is TGTGCCAGCAGCCCCGGGACAGGCCGGGATACGCAGTATTTT. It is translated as CASSPGTGRDTQYF.

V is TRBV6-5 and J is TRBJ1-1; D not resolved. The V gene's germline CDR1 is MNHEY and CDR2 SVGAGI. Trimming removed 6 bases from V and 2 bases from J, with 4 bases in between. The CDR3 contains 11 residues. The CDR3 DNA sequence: TGTGCCAGCAGCGGTAACACTGAAGCTTTCTTT. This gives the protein CASSGNTEAFF.

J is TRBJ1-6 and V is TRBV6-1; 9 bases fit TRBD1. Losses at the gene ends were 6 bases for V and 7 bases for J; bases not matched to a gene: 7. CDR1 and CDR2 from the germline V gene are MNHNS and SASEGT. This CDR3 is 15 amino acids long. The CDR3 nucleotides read TGTGCCAGCAGGCGTCGGGGACAGGGAAATTCACCCCTCCACTTT. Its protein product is CASRRRGQGNSPLHF.

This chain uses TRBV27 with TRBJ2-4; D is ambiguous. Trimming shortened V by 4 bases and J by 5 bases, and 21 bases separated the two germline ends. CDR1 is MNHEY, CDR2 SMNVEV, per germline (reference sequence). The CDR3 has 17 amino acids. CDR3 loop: CASSSTLGRRTQNIQYF. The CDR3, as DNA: TGTGCCAGCAGTTCCACCTTGGGCCGGCGGACCCAAAACATTCAGTACTTC.

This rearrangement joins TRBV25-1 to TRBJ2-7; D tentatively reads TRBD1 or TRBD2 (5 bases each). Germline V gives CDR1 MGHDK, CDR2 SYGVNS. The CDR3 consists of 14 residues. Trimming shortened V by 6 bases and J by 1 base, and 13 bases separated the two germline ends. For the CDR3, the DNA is TGTGCCAGCAGCCGGCCTGGGGGATCCTACGAGCAGTACTTC. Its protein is CASSRPGGSYEQYF.

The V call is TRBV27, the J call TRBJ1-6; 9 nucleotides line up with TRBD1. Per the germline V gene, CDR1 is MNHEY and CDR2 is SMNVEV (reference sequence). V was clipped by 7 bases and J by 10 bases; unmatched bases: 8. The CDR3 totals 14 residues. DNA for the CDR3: TGTGCCAGCACCGACCGGACAGGGGCCTCACCCCTCCACTTT. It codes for CASTDRTGASPLHF.

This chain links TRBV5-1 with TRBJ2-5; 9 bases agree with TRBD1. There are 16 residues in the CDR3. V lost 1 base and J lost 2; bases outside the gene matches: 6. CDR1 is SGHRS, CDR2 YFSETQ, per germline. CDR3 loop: CASSLTPGQGQETQYF. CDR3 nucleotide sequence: TGCGCCAGCAGCTTGACCCCGGGACAGGGACAAGAGACCCAGTACTTC.

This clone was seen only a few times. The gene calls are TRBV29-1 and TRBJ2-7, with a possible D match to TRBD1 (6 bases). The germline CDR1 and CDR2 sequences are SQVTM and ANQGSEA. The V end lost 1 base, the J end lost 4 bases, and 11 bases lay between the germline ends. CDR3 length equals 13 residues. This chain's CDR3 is CSVEVGQRYEQYF. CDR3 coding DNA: TGCAGCGTTGAAGTCGGACAGCGATACGAGCAGTACTTC.

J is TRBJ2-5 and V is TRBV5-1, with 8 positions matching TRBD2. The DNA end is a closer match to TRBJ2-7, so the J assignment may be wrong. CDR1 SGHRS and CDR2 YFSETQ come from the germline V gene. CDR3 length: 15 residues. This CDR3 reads CASSPTAGGLYEQYF. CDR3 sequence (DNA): TGCGCCAGCAGCCCGACCGCGGGAGGCCTCTACGAGCAGTACTTC.

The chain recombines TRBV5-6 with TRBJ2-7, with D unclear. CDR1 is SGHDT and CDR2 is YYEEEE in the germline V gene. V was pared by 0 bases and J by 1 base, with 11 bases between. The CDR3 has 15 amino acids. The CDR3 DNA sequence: TGTGCCAGCAGCTTGGACTACGATCGATCCTACGAGCAGTACTTC. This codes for CASSLDYDRSYEQYF.

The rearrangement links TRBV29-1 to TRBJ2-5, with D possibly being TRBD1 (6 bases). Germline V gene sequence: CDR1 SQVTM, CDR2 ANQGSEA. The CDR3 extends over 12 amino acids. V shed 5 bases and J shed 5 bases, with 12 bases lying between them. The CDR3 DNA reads TGCAGCGTTCCGACAGGACTGGAGACCCAGTACTTC. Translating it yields CSVPTGLETQYF.

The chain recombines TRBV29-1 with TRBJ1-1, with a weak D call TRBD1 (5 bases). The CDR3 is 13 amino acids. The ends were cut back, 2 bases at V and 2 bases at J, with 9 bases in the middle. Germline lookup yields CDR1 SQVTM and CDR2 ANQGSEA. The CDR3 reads CSVEMGLNTEAFF. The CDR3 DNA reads TGCAGCGTTGAAATGGGACTTAACACTGAAGCTTTCTTT. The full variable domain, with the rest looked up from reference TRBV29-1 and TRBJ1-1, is SAVISQKPSRDICQRGTSLTIQCQVDSQVTMMFWYRQQPGQSLTLIATANQGSEATYESGFVIDKFPISRPNLTFSTLTVSNMSPEDSSIYLCSVEMGLNTEAFFGQGTRLTVV.

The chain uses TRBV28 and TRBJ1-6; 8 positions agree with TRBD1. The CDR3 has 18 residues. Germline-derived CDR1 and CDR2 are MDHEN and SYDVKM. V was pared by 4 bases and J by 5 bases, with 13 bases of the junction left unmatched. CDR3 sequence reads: CASSSPGQASIDNSPLHF. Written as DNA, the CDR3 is TGTGCCAGCAGTTCTCCGGGACAGGCGTCGATCGATAATTCACCCCTCCACTTT.

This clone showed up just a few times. The CDR3 sequence is CASSSGQGAANEKLFF. The CDR3 DNA is TGTGCCAGCAGCTCGGGACAGGGGGCAGCTAATGAAAAACTGTTTTTT. The chain uses TRBV7-2 and TRBJ1-4; TRBD1 matches at 12 bases. CDR1 SGHTA and CDR2 FQGNSA come from the germline V gene. The CDR3 contains 16 residues. With V trimmed by 4 bases and J by 3 bases, 3 bases remained unmatched.

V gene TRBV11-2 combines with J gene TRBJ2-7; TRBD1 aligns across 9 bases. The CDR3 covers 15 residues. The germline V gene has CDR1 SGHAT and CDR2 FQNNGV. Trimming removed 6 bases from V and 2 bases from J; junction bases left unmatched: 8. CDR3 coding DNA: TGTGCCAGCAGGGGGCTGGGACAGGGCGCCTACGAGCAGTACTTC. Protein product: CASRGLGQGAYEQYF.

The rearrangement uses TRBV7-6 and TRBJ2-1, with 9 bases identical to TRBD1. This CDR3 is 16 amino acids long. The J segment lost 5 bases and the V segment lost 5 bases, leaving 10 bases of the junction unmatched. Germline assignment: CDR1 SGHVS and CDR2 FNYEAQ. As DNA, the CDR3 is TGTGCCAGCAGCATAGACAGGGGGGGATATAACAATGAGCAGTTCTTC. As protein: CASSIDRGGYNNEQFF. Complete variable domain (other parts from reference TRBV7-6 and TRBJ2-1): GAGVSQSPRYKVTKRGQDVALRCDPISGHVSLYWYRQALGQGPEFLTYFNYEAQQDKSGLPNDRFSAERPEGSISTLTIQRTEQRDSAMYRCASSIDRGGYNNEQFFGPGTRLTVL.

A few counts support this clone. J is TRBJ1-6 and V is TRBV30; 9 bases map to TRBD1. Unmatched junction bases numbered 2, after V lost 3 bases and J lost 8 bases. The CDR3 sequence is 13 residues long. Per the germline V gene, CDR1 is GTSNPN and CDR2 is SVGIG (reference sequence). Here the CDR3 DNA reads TGTGCCTGGAGCGGACAGGGGCATTCACCCCTCCACTTT. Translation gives CAWSGQGHSPLHF.

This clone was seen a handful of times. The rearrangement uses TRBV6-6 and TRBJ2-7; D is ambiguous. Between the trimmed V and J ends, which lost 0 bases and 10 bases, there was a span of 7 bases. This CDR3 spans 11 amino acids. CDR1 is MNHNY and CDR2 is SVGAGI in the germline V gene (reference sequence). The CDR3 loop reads CASSYSQLQYF. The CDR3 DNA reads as TGTGCCAGCAGTTACTCCCAGCTCCAGTACTTC.

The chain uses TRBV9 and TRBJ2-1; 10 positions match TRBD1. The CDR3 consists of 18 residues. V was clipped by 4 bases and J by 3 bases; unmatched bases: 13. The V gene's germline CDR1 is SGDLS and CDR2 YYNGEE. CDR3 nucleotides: TGTGCCAGCAGCCCCGTAGGTCCGGGACAGGGGAACTACAATGAGCAGTTCTTC. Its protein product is CASSPVGPGQGNYNEQFF.

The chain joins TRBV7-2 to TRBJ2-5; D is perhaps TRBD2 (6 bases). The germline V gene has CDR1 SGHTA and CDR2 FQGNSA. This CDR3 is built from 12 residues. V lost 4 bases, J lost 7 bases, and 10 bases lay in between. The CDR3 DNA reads TGTGCCAGCAGCTATCCCGGGGGGACCCAGTACTTC. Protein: CASSYPGGTQYF.

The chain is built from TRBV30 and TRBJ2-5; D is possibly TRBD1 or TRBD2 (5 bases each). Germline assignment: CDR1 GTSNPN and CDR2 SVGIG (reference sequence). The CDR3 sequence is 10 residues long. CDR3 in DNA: TGTGGCCTGGGGGAAGAGACCCAGTACTTC. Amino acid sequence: CGLGEETQYF. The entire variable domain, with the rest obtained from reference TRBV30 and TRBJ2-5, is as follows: SQTIHQWPATLVQPVGSPLSLECTVEGTSNPNLYWYRQAAGRGLQLLFYSVGIGQISSEVPQNLSASRPQDRQFILSSKKLLLSDSGFYLCGLGEETQYFGPGTRLLVL.

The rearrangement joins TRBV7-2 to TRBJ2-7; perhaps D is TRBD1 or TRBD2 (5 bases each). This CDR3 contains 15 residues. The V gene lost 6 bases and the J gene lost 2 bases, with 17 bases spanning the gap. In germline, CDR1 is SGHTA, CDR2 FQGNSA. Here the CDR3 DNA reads TGTGCCAGCAGTCGTAGATGGGACGGGACCTACGAGCAGTACTTC. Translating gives CASSRRWDGTYEQYF.

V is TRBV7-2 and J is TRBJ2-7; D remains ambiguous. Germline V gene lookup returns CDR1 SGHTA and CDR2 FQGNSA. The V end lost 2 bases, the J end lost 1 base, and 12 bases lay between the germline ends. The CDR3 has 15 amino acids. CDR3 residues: CASSLTPRVSYEQYF. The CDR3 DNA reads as TGTGCCAGCAGCTTAACCCCTAGGGTTTCCTACGAGCAGTACTTC.

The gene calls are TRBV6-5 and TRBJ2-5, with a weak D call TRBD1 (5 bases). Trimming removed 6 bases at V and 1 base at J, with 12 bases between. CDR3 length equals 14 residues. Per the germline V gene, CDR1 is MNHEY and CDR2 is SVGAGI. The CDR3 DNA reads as TGTGCCAGCAGCCCCGACAGCCTCCAAGAGACCCAGTACTTC. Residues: CASSPDSLQETQYF.

The DNA of the CDR3 is TGTGCCAGCAGCTTAAGTACAGGGATGAACACTGAAGCTTTCTTT. The encoded protein is CASSLSTGMNTEAFF. This sequence joins TRBV7-8 and TRBJ1-1, with D perhaps TRBD1 (6 bases). This CDR3 comprises 15 residues. Deletions cut 2 bases from V and 0 bases from J, with 10 bases between. The germline gives CDR1 SGHVS, CDR2 FQNEAQ.